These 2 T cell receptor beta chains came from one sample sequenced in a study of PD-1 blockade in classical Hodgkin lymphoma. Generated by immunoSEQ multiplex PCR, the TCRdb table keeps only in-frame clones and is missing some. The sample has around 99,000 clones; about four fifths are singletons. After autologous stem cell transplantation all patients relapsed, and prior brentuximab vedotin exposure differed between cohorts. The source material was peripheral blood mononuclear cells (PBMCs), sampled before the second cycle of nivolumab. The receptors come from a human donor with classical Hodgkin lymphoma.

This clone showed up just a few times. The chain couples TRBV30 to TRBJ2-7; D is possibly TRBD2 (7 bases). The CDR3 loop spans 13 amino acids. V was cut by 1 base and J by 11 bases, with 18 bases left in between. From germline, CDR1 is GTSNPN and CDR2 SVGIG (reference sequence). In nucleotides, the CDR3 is TGTGCCTGGAGTGCCGGGGGGCAGACGGTTGAGTACTTC. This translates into CAWSAGGQTVEYF. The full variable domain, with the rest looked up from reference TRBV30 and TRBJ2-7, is SQTIHQWPATLVQPVGSPLSLECTVEGTSNPNLYWYRQAAGRGLQLLFYSVGIGQISSEVPQNLSASRPQDRQFILSSKKLLLSDSGFYLCAWSAGGQTVEYFGPGTRLTVT.

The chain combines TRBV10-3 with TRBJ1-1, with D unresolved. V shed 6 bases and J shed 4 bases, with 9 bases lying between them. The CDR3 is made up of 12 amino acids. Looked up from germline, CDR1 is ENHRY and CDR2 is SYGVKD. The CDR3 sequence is CAIRDGGTEAFF. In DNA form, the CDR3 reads TGTGCCATCAGGGATGGTGGCACTGAAGCTTTCTTT.